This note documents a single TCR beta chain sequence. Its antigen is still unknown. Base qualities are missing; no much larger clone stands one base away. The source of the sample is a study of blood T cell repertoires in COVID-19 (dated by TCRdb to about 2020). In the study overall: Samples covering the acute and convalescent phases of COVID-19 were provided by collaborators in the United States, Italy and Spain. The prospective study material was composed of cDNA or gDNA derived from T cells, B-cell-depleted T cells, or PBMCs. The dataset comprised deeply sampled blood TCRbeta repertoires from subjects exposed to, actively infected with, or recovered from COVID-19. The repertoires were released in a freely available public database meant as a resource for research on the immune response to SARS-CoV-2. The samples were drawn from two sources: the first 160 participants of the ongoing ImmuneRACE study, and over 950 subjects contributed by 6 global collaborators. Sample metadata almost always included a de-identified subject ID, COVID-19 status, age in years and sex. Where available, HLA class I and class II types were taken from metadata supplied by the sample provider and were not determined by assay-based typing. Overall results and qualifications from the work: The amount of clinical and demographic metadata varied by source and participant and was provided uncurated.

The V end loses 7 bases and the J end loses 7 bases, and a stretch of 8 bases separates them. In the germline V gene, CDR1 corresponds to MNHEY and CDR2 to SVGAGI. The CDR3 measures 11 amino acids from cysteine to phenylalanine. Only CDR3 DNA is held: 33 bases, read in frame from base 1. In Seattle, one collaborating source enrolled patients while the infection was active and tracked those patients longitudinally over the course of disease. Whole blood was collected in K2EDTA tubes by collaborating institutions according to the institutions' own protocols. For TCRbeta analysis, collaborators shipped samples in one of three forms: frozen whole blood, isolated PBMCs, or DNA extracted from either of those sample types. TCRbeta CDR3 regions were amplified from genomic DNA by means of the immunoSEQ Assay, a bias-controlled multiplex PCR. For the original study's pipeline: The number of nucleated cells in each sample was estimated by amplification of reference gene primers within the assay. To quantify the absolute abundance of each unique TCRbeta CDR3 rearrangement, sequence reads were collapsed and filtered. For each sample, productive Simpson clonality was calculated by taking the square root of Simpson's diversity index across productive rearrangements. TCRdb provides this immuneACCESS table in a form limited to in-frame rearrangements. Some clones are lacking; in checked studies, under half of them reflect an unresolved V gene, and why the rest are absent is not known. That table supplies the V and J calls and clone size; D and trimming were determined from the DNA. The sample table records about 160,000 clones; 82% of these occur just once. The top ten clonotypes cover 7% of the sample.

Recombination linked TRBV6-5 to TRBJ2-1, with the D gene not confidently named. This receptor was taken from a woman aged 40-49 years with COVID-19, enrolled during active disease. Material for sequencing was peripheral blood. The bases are TGTGCCAGCAACCCACTGAATGAGCAGTTCTTC. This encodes CASNPLNEQFF.